These T cell receptor beta chains were read from a single sample in a study of prognosis after radiotherapy for stage I lung cancer. TCRdb redid the calling of the multiplex PCR reads with MiXCR, one entry per CDR3 protein. The sample consists of roughly 14,000 distinct CDR3 sequences, 56% of them appearing once. The specimen was PBMCs, collected before or after stereotactic body radiation therapy (not recorded which). The receptors here all came from a donor aged 50 or older with non-small cell lung cancer. CDR3s include the opening cysteine and the closing phenylalanine or tryptophan. Fields, in order: V gene, clone size, J gene, D gene, CDR3 protein, CDR3 DNA. A D gene is named only where the DNA matches it firmly. Clone size is not always given. Where it is, it says once, few, many or a class for expanded clones.

TRBV4-1	medium-sized	TRBJ1-2	TRBD1	CASSQYDRGRGDGYTF	TGCGCCAGCAGCCAATACGACAGGGGTAGAGGGGATGGCTACACCTTC
TRBV20-1	NA	TRBJ2-1	TRBD2	CSARDGGAGGEQFF	TGCAGTGCTAGAGATGGGGGGGCGGGAGGTGAGCAGTTCTTC
TRBV27	NA	TRBJ2-3	NA	CASSIWEGTDTQYF	TGTGCCAGCTCCATTTGGGAAGGCACAGATACGCAGTATTTT
TRBV11-3	NA	TRBJ2-7	NA	CASSGTYEQYF	TGTGCCAGCAGCGGGACCTACGAGCAGTACTTC
TRBV20-1	NA	TRBJ2-3	NA	CSANAQGGTDTQYF	TGCAGTGCCAACGCCCAGGGTGGCACAGATACGCAGTATTTT
TRBV4-1	medium-sized	TRBJ2-1	NA	CASSPSLVDEQFF	TGCGCCAGCAGCCCATCTCTAGTTGATGAGCAGTTCTTC
TRBV19	many	TRBJ1-1	NA	CASSIWQKTEAFF	TGTGCCAGTAGTATATGGCAGAAGACTGAAGCTTTCTTT
TRBV18	many	TRBJ2-1	TRBD1	CASSPPTANQGALYNEQFF	TGTGCCAGCTCACCACCAACTGCCAACCAGGGGGCTCTCTACAATGAGCAGTTCTTC
TRBV6-1	NA	TRBJ1-2	NA	CASSRPGDYGYTF	TGTGCCAGCAGCCGGCCTGGGGACTATGGCTACACCTTC
TRBV15	medium-sized	TRBJ2-1	NA	CATSREWGSYNEQFF	TGTGCCACCAGCAGGGAGTGGGGGTCATACAATGAGCAGTTCTTC
TRBV19	once	TRBJ2-5	NA	CASSRVTGCWETQYF	TGTGCCAGTAGTAGAGTAACAGGGTGCTGGGAGACCCAGTACTTC
TRBV20-1	NA	TRBJ2-7	TRBD2	CSSAVSAGVSYDQYF	TGCAGTTCGGCCGTCTCAGCGGGAGTTTCCTACGATCAGTACTTC
TRBV20-1	medium-sized	TRBJ2-3	TRBD1	CSATNSDRGRTDTQYF	TGCAGTGCTACCAACTCCGACAGGGGAAGGACAGATACGCAGTATTTT
TRBV5-1	NA	TRBJ1-6	TRBD1	CASSLGQGVDNSPLHF	TGCGCCAGCAGCTTGGGACAGGGTGTCGATAATTCACCCCTCCACTTT
TRBV28	NA	TRBJ1-2	NA	CASARAARVNGYTF	TGTGCCAGTGCTCGCGCGGCTAGGGTGAATGGCTACACCTTC
TRBV7-3	few	TRBJ1-1	NA	CASSLNGYTEAFF	TGTGCCAGCAGCTTAAATGGATACACTGAAGCTTTCTTT
TRBV28	NA	TRBJ1-6	NA	CASSIVLGLINNSPLHF	TGTGCCAGCAGTATCGTCCTCGGGCTTATTAATAATTCACCCCTCCACTTT
TRBV7-9	NA	TRBJ2-1	NA	CASSDGLSGVSYNEQFF	TGTGCCAGCAGTGACGGACTCTCGGGAGTTTCCTACAATGAGCAGTTCTTC
TRBV19	medium-sized	TRBJ2-2	TRBD1	CASSIYRGVNTGELFF	TGTGCCAGTAGTATCTACAGGGGCGTCAACACCGGGGAGCTGTTTTTT
TRBV27	medium-sized	TRBJ2-7	TRBD2	CASSLLGLGLAEQYF	TGTGCCAGCAGTTTACTGGGACTAGGGTTGGCCGAGCAGTACTTC
TRBV7-2	NA	TRBJ2-3	NA	CASSFLYRNKDTQYF	TGTGCCAGCAGCTTCTTGTACCGGAACAAAGATACGCAGTATTTT
TRBV5-8	NA	TRBJ1-6	TRBD1	CASSFTGGYNSPLHF	TGTGCCAGCAGCTTTACAGGGGGCTATAATTCACCCCTCCACTTT
TRBV6-8	medium-sized	TRBJ2-7	NA	CASSASGGGSYEQYF	TGTGCCAGCAGTGCCTCGGGGGGCGGCTCCTACGAGCAGTACTTC
TRBV6-1	NA	TRBJ1-3	NA	CASTDISGNTIYF	TGTGCCAGCACCGACATTTCTGGAAACACCATATATTTT
TRBV11-2	NA	TRBJ2-1	TRBD1	CASSLDGDREYNEQFF	TGTGCCAGCAGCTTAGATGGGGACAGGGAATACAATGAGCAGTTCTTC
TRBV11-1	NA	TRBJ2-1	TRBD2	CASSLARWEGHFEQFF	TGTGCCAGCAGCTTAGCGCGATGGGAGGGCCATTTTGAGCAGTTCTTC
TRBV5-5	NA	TRBJ1-5	NA	CSSSLGGQTNHPQHF	TGTTCCAGCAGCTTGGGAGGCCAGACGAATCATCCCCAGCATTTT
TRBV30	medium-sized	TRBJ2-7	TRBD2	CAWTREGSSSYEQYF	TGTGCCTGGACCAGGGAGGGTTCAAGCTCCTACGAGCAGTACTTC
TRBV5-8	many	TRBJ2-7	NA	CASSPLDEQYF	TGTGCCAGCAGCCCCCTGGACGAGCAGTACTTC
TRBV5-6	NA	TRBJ2-7	NA	CASSLTPYEQYF	TGTGCCAGCAGTCTGACACCCTACGAGCAGTACTTT
TRBV28	many	TRBJ2-6	TRBD1	CASSLYGQGRVLTF	TGTGCCAGCAGTTTATACGGACAGGGTCGAGTCCTGACTTTC
TRBV28	medium-sized	TRBJ2-7	TRBD2	CASLAGGPWNEQYF	TGTGCCAGTCTAGCGGGAGGGCCGTGGAACGAGCAGTACTTC
TRBV11-2	NA	TRBJ2-7	NA	CASSLDVVLYEQYF	TGTGCCAGCAGCTTAGATGTGGTCCTTTACGAGCAGTACTTC
TRBV24-1	medium-sized	TRBJ1-3	NA	CATSDPQGNTIYF	TGTGCCACCAGTGATCCCCAAGGGAACACCATATATTTT
TRBV27	NA	TRBJ2-1	TRBD2	CASSSGLANEQFF	TGTGCCAGCAGTTCCGGACTAGCCAATGAGCAGTTCTTC
TRBV7-2	many	TRBJ2-5	NA	CASSSPLETQYF	TGTGCCAGCAGCTCCCCATTGGAGACCCAGTACTTC
TRBV25-1	NA	TRBJ2-2	NA	CAISEWHNTGELFF	TGTGCCATCAGTGAATGGCATAACACCGGGGAGCTGTTTTTT
TRBV7-9	many	TRBJ1-1	NA	CASMGTPTEAFF	TGTGCCAGCATGGGAACCCCCACTGAAGCTTTCTTT
TRBV20-1	once	TRBJ2-5	TRBD2	CSASAGVVRETQYF	TGCAGTGCTAGCGCGGGGGTGGTCCGAGAGACCCAGTACTTC
TRBV12-3/TRBV12-4	many	TRBJ2-5	TRBD2	CASSGIAGVVETQYF	TGTGCCAGCAGTGGGATAGCGGGAGTGGTAGAGACCCAGTACTTC
TRBV20-1	NA	TRBJ1-1	NA	CSASSGFETEAFF	TGCAGTGCTAGTTCCGGGTTCGAGACTGAAGCTTTCTTT
TRBV5-5	NA	TRBJ1-5	TRBD1	CASIRGQVNLPQHF	TGTGCCAGCATCCGGGGACAGGTAAATCTACCCCAGCATTTT
TRBV6-4	medium-sized	TRBJ2-1	TRBD2	CASPTGGRSLTRSYNEQFF	TGTGCCAGCCCTACCGGCGGGAGGTCCCTTACCCGCTCCTACAATGAGCAGTTCTTC
TRBV20-1	medium-sized	TRBJ2-3	NA	CSVLGHSTDTQYF	TGCAGTGTGTTGGGACATAGCACAGATACGCAGTATTTT
TRBV11-2	NA	TRBJ2-2	NA	CASSRNGCSGELFF	TGTGCCAGCAGCCGGAACGGGTGCTCCGGGGAGCTGTTTTTT
TRBV11-2	NA	TRBJ2-1	TRBD2	CASGLRLAQSYNEQFF	TGTGCCAGCGGCCTCAGACTAGCGCAGTCCTACAATGAGCAGTTCTTC
TRBV20-1	NA	TRBJ2-7	NA	CSARLFGGYSYEQYF	TGCAGTGCTAGACTTTTTGGCGGCTACTCCTACGAGCAGTACTTC
TRBV13	medium-sized	TRBJ1-2	NA	CASSLEDYGYTF	TGTGCCAGCAGCTTAGAGGACTATGGCTACACCTTC
TRBV3-1	many	TRBJ2-3	TRBD2	CASSRVIGYSGRSTDTQYF	TGTGCCAGCAGCCGGGTAATCGGGTATAGCGGGAGAAGCACAGATACGCAGTATTTT
TRBV28	NA	TRBJ2-7	NA	CASSLGDIQVPYEQYF	TGTGCCAGCAGTTTAGGGGACATCCAGGTCCCCTACGAGCAGTACTTC
TRBV18	many	TRBJ1-3	NA	CASSPYDSGNTIYF	TGTGCCAGCTCACCTTACGACTCTGGAAACACCATATATTTT
TRBV10-3	NA	TRBJ2-1	NA	CAISDPRSQGSQFF	TGTGCCATCAGTGACCCGAGAAGTCAGGGGTCGCAGTTCTTC
TRBV5-1	many	TRBJ1-4	TRBD1	CASSTGTATNEKLFF	TGCGCCAGCAGCACCGGGACAGCAACTAATGAAAAACTGTTTTTT
TRBV4-2	medium-sized	TRBJ2-7	TRBD1	CASSLSQDRGREQYF	TGTGCCAGCAGCTTGTCCCAGGACAGGGGGCGCGAGCAGTACTTC
TRBV6-2/TRBV6-3	medium-sized	TRBJ2-7	NA	CASSYGGAHYEQYF	TGTGCCAGCAGTTACGGGGGGGCCCACTACGAGCAGTACTTC
TRBV6-1	NA	TRBJ2-2	TRBD2	CASRRLAGGRGELFF	TGTGCCAGCAGACGACTAGCGGGAGGTCGAGGGGAGCTGTTTTTT
TRBV29-1	many	TRBJ2-7	TRBD1	CSVEGQSSYEQYF	TGCAGCGTTGAGGGACAGAGCTCCTACGAGCAGTACTTC
TRBV7-8	NA	TRBJ2-7	TRBD1	CAVSANRGNEQYF	TGTGCCGTGTCAGCCAACAGGGGGAACGAGCAGTACTTC
TRBV28	medium-sized	TRBJ1-3	NA	CASSLDGSSGNTIYF	TGTGCCAGCAGTTTAGACGGGAGCTCTGGAAACACCATATATTTT